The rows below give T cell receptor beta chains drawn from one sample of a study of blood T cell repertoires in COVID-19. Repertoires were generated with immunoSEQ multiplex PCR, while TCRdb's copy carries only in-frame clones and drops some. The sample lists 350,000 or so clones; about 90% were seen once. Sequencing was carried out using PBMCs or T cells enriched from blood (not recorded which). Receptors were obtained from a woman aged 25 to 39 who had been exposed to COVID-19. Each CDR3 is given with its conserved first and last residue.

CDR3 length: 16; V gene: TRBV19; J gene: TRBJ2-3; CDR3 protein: CASSIVQGATTDTQYF
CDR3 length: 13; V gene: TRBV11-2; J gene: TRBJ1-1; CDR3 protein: CASSLRVRDEAFF
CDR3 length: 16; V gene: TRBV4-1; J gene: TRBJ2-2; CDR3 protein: CASSRHGQGSTGELFF
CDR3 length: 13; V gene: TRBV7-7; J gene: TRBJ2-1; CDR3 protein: CASSHRGGNEQFF
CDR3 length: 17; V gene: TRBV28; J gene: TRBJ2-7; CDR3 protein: CASSSGALQGTGYEQYF
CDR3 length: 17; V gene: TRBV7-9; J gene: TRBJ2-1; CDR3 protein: CASSSESWTPPFDEQFF
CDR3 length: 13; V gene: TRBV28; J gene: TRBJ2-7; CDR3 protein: CASRPGISYEQYF
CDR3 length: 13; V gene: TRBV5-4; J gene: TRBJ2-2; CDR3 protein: CASSFGVPGELFF
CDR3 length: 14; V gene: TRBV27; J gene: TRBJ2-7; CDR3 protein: CASSWAGNSYEQYF
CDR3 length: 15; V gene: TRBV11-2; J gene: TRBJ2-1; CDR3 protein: CASSFQTSGNNEQFF
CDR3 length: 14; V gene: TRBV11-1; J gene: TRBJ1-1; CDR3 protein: CASSLRDTNTEAFF
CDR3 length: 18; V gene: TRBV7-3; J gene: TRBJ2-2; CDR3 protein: CASSSPAGTSGSAGELFF
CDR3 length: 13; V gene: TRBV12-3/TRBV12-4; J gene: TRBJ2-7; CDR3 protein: CASSLRQAYEQYF
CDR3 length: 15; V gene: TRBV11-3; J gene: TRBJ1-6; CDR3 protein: CASNRGGQINSPLHF
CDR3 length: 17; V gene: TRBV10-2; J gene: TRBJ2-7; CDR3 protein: CASSESRGLAGLYEQYF
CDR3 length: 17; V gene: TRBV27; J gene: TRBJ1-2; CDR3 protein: CASSSIRYRVPDYGYTF
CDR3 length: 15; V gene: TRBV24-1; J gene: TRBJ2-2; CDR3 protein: CATRGNQADTGELFF
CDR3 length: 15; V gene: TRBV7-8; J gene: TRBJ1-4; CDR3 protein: CASSSSEGAYEKLFF
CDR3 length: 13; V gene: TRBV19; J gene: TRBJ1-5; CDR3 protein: CASSGPARQPQHF
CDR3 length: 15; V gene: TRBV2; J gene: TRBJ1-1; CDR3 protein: CASSRSLRDRVSAFF
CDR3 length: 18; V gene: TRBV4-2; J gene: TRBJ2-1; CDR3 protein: CASSFGLAGVGHGNEQFF
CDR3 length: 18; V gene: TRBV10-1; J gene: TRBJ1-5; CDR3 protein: CASRRPGTGFGCNQPQHF
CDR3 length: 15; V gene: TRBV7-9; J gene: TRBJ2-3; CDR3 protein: CASSQTGTAADTQYF
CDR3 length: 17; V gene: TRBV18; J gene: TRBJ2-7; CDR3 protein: CASSPKEGQGTLYEQYF
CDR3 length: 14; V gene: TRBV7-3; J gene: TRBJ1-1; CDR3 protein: CASKNGQPNTEAFF
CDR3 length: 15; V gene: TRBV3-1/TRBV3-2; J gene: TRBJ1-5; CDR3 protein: CASSQDPSSYQPQHF
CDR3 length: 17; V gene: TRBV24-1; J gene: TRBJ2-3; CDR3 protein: CATSDWTTGGGPDTQYF
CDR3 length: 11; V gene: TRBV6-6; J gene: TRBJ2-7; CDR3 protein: CASRETGEQYF
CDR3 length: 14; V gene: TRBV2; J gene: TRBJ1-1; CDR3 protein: CASTDPDRVFQAFF
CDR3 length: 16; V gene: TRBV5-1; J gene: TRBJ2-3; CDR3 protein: CASSLGVQGYTDTQYF
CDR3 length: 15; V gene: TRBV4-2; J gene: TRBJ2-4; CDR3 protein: CASSLSQLRQNIQYF
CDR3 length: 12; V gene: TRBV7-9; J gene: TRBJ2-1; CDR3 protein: CASSPGANEQFF
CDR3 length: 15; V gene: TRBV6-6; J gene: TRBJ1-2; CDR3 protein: CASSLGQREIYGYTF
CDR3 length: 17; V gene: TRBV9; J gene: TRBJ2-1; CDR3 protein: CASSGLYDGVTGNEQFF
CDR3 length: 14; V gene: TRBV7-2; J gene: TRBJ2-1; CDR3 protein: CASSFASSYNEQFF